The 32 T cell receptor beta chains below come from one sample, sequenced in a study of blood T cell repertoires in COVID-19. Clones were read by immunoSEQ multiplex PCR, and TCRdb kept only the in-frame ones, dropping some. The data contain tens of thousands of clones, roughly 73% of them seen just once; the ten biggest clones take up over 9.5%. The source material was peripheral blood. These TCRs come from a human donor in a cohort sampled during active COVID-19.

In its sample, this clone was seen once. V usage is TRBV5-8 and J usage is TRBJ1-1; 9 bases match TRBD1. The CDR3 has 15 amino acids. CDR1 and CDR2 (germline): SGHTS, YDEGEE. The V gene end was trimmed by 4 bases and the J gene end by 7 bases; junction bases not matched to a gene: 11. CDR3 DNA sequence: TGTGCCAGCAGCCCGGGGGGACAGGGACGTTTTGAAGCTTTCTTT. Its protein is CASSPGGQGRFEAFF.

The J gene is TRBJ2-7, the V gene TRBV27; possibly TRBD1 for D (6 bases). Trimming cost V 0 bases and J 5 bases, with 8 bases left between them. The CDR3 has 13 amino acids. The V gene's germline CDR1 is MNHEY and CDR2 SMNVEV (reference sequence). In nucleotides, the CDR3 is TGTGCCAGCAGTTTATCGGGGGCGAACGAGCAGTACTTC. Translation: CASSLSGANEQYF.

This chain links TRBV19 with TRBJ1-2; 7 bases map to TRBD1. Germline lookup yields CDR1 LNHDA and CDR2 SQIVND (reference sequence). The CDR3 spans 18 residues. V shed 6 bases, J shed 0 bases, and the junction held 16 bases outside the gene matches. The CDR3 is CASRFTGAPTPTNYGYTF. The CDR3, as DNA: TGTGCCAGTAGGTTCACAGGGGCCCCGACCCCGACTAACTATGGCTACACCTTC.

V and J are TRBV30 and TRBJ1-3; 7 nucleotides align to TRBD1. The CDR3 has 14 amino acids. Germline V gene lookup returns CDR1 GTSNPN and CDR2 SVGIG (reference sequence). J gave up 0 bases and V 3 bases, and 2 bases lay outside the gene matches. As DNA, the CDR3 is TGTGCCTGGAGCAGGGACAGCTCTGGAAACACCATATATTTT. Protein product: CAWSRDSSGNTIYF.

This sequence joins TRBV7-9 and TRBJ1-2; 8 bases line up with TRBD1. In germline, CDR1 is SEHNR, CDR2 FQNEAQ (reference sequence). The CDR3 covers 14 residues. V lost 8 bases to trimming and J lost 3 bases; unmatched junction nucleotides: 8. The CDR3 loop reads CASQGAGSYYGYTF. The CDR3 coding sequence is TGTGCCAGCCAGGGGGCAGGGAGCTACTATGGCTACACCTTC.

The V gene is TRBV5-1, the J gene TRBJ1-2; D remains unclear. Trimming cost V 0 bases and J 6 bases, with 15 bases left between them. CDR3 size: 15 residues. Germline loops: CDR1 SGHRS, CDR2 YFSETQ. This CDR3 is CASSLERGLENGYTF. For the CDR3, the DNA is TGCGCCAGCAGCTTGGAGCGGGGATTGGAAAATGGCTACACCTTC.

The V call is TRBV11-2, the J call TRBJ1-6; TRBD1 might be the D (5 bases). Deletions cut 5 bases from V and 10 bases from J, with 15 bases between. The germline V gene has CDR1 SGHAT and CDR2 FQNNGV. This CDR3 is built from 14 residues. The CDR3 bases are TGTGCCAGCAGCCCCAGGGATTCGCGGTCACCCCTCCACTTT. Its translation: CASSPRDSRSPLHF.

In its sample, this clone was seen many times. This rearrangement joins TRBV11-2 to TRBJ2-7; weak D call: TRBD2 (5 bases). V was shortened by 6 bases and J by 3 bases, with 15 bases between the two germline ends. CDR3 length: 14 amino acids. Germline assignment: CDR1 SGHAT and CDR2 FQNNGV. Here the CDR3 DNA reads TGTGCCAGCAGTTATACAGAGGGTCGCTACGAGCAGTACTTC. It specifies CASSYTEGRYEQYF.

In this sample, this clone turned up once. The gene calls are TRBV24-1 and TRBJ2-3; 9 nucleotides line up with TRBD1. Looked up from germline, CDR1 is KGHDR and CDR2 is SFDVKD. The CDR3 covers 16 residues. The V and J ends lost 4 bases and 5 bases, in that order; junction bases with no gene match: 9. The CDR3 DNA follows: TGTGCCACCAGTGAGGCCGGGACAGGGAGGGAAGATACGCAGTATTTT. Translated: CATSEAGTGREDTQYF.

The rearrangement joins TRBV5-4 to TRBJ1-4, with a possible D match to TRBD1 (6 bases). Germline loops: CDR1 SGHNT, CDR2 YYREEE (reference sequence). The CDR3 is 14 amino acids. The ends were cut back, 1 base at V and 7 bases at J, with 11 bases in the middle. The CDR3 sequence: CASSLMGASEKLFF. CDR3 DNA sequence: TGTGCCAGCAGCTTGATGGGGGCTAGTGAAAAACTGTTTTTT.

The rearrangement joins TRBV6-5 to TRBJ2-7; D is unclear. V lost 0 bases and J 5 bases, leaving 11 bases between the germline ends. Per germline, CDR1 MNHEY and CDR2 SVGAGI. The CDR3 covers 14 residues. CDR3 DNA: TGTGCCAGCAGTTACTCATCCCCCCCTAACGAGCAGTACTTC. It translates to CASSYSSPPNEQYF.

V is TRBV27 and J is TRBJ1-5; TRBD1 matches 11 bases. The V and J ends lost 4 bases and 4 bases, in that order; junction bases with no gene match: 3. The CDR3 is made up of 15 amino acids. CDR1 and CDR2 (germline): MNHEY, SMNVEV (reference sequence). The chain's CDR3 is CASSSGTGGNQPQHF. The CDR3 DNA is TGTGCCAGCAGTTCTGGGACAGGGGGTAATCAGCCCCAGCATTTT.

This clone was seen a handful of times. The chain couples TRBV7-2 to TRBJ1-2; perhaps TRBD1 as D (6 bases). The CDR3 extends over 17 amino acids. Germline CDR1 is SGHTA and CDR2 is FQGNSA. Trimming removed 1 base from V and 4 bases from J, with 19 bases in between. CDR3 coding DNA: TGTGCCAGCAGCTTAGATGATCGGCAGGGGACGTTCTATGGCTACACCTTC. This codes for CASSLDDRQGTFYGYTF. The full variable domain, its missing parts supplied by reference TRBV7-2 and TRBJ1-2, is GAGVSQSPSNKVTEKGKDVELRCDPISGHTALYWYRQSLGQGLEFLIYFQGNSAPDKSGLPSDRFSAERTGGSVSTLTIQRTQQEDSAVYLCASSLDDRQGTFYGYTFGSGTRLTVV.

The chain employs TRBV6-6 and TRBJ2-7, with D unclear. Looked up from germline, CDR1 is MNHNY and CDR2 is SVGAGI (reference sequence). The ends were cut back, 3 bases at V and 4 bases at J, with 13 bases in the middle. The CDR3 has 14 residues. CDR3 nucleotides: TGTGCCAGCAGTTATTTCCCCACACTATACGAGCAGTACTTC. Translation gives CASSYFPTLYEQYF.

This clone was detected only a few times. This sequence joins TRBV3-1 (or the pseudogene TRBV3-2) and TRBJ2-5; D not certain. V was pared by 1 base and J by 5 bases, with 8 bases between. This CDR3 comprises 13 residues. Germline lookup yields CDR1 LGHDT and CDR2 YNNKEL (reference sequence). CDR3 nucleotides: TGTGCCAGCAGCCAAGGGGCAGACGAGACCCAGTACTTC. Translation gives CASSQGADETQYF.

The chain has TRBV6-5 and TRBJ2-2; TRBD1 might be the D (6 bases). The CDR3 totals 14 residues. Germline lookup yields CDR1 MNHEY and CDR2 SVGAGI. V gave up 4 bases and J gave up 6 bases, with 12 bases separating them. Here the CDR3 DNA reads TGTGCCAGCAGTTCATCCGAGGGGGCCGGGGAGCTGTTTTTT. As protein: CASSSSEGAGELFF.

The chain carries TRBV3-1 (or the pseudogene TRBV3-2) and TRBJ2-7; 9 bases align to TRBD2. The CDR3 is 14 amino acids. CDR1 and CDR2 from the germline V gene are LGHDT and YNNKEL (reference sequence). J lost 11 bases, V lost 1 base, and 9 bases had no gene match. The CDR3: CASSQGLAGAVEYF. The CDR3, as DNA: TGTGCCAGCAGCCAAGGGTTAGCGGGAGCGGTGGAGTACTTC.

This chain joins TRBV5-4 and TRBJ2-3; 12 nucleotides align to TRBD2. Looked up from germline, CDR1 is SGHNT and CDR2 is YYREEE (reference sequence). With 4 bases clipped from V and 0 bases from J, the junction kept 15 bases outside the gene matches. The CDR3 has 20 residues. CDR3 sequence (DNA): TGTGCCAGCAGCCCGACAACGGGGCTAGCGGGGGGGGATAGCACAGATACGCAGTATTTT. This translates into CASSPTTGLAGGDSTDTQYF.

V gene TRBV30 combines with J gene TRBJ2-7; TRBD2 might be the D (6 bases). Germline V gene data show CDR1 as GTSNPN and CDR2 as SVGIG (reference sequence). CDR3 length: 15 amino acids. V was trimmed by 0 bases and J by 6 bases, leaving 18 bases between them. This CDR3 reads CAWSVGGSTSLEQYF. In DNA, the CDR3 is TGTGCCTGGAGTGTGGGGGGTTCTACGTCTCTCGAGCAGTACTTC.

J is TRBJ1-5 and V is TRBV27; TRBD1 aligns across 10 bases. V lost 4 bases and J lost 6; bases outside the gene matches: 3. There are 14 residues in the CDR3. Germline loops: CDR1 MNHEY, CDR2 SMNVEV (reference sequence). CDR3 region: CASSSWTGGQPQHF. The CDR3 DNA follows: TGTGCCAGCAGTTCCTGGACAGGGGGTCAGCCCCAGCATTTT.

This clone was detected only once. The genes are TRBV7-9 and TRBJ1-3; TRBD1 agrees at 11 bases. Germline CDR1 SEHNR, CDR2 FQNEAQ (reference sequence). V shed 5 bases, J shed 1 base, and the junction held 7 bases outside the gene matches. The length of the CDR3 is 17 residues. CDR3 bases: TGTGCCAGCAGCGGAGGACAGGGGGCGTATTCTGGAAACACCATATATTTT. It specifies CASSGGQGAYSGNTIYF.

The chain combines TRBV19 with TRBJ2-7; 8 bases match TRBD1. Losses at the gene ends were 3 bases for V and 2 bases for J; bases not matched to a gene: 0. The CDR3 extends over 13 amino acids. CDR1 and CDR2 (germline): LNHDA, SQIVND (reference sequence). The CDR3 region is CASSMTGAYEQYF. DNA of the CDR3: TGTGCCAGTAGTATGACAGGGGCCTACGAGCAGTACTTC.

The rearrangement links TRBV6-2 or TRBV6-3 to TRBJ1-4; D is unclear. This CDR3 region has 13 residues. V gave up 4 bases and J gave up 3 bases, with 6 bases separating them. CDR1 and CDR2 (germline): MNHEY, SVGEGT. In DNA form, the CDR3 reads TGTGCCAGCAGTTTCTTCCCTAATGAAAAACTGTTTTTT. It encodes CASSFFPNEKLFF.

This clone has ten or more counts. This chain connects TRBV19 to TRBJ2-7; D is uncertain. The CDR3 contains 13 residues. CDR1 is LNHDA and CDR2 is SQIVND in the germline V gene (reference sequence). Trimming stripped 3 bases from V and 12 bases from J, with 18 bases between. The CDR3 DNA reads TGTGCCAGTAGTATGAGGCGGAGTCCTTACCCGTACTTC. It codes for CASSMRRSPYPYF.

V and J are TRBV3-1 (or the pseudogene TRBV3-2) and TRBJ1-1; D remains unclear. V was shortened by 1 base and J by 5 bases, with 5 bases between the two germline ends. The CDR3 contains 12 residues. Germline assignment: CDR1 LGHDT and CDR2 YNNKEL (reference sequence). CDR3 sequence (DNA): TGTGCCAGCAGCCAAGCCGGGACTGAAGCTTTCTTT. This sequence encodes CASSQAGTEAFF.

The rearrangement links TRBV5-8 to TRBJ2-7; D gene unclear. This CDR3 comprises 13 residues. In germline, CDR1 is SGHTS, CDR2 YDEGEE. Between the trimmed V and J ends, which lost 0 bases and 2 bases, there was a span of 6 bases. CDR3 loop: CASSLGPPYEQYF. CDR3 coding DNA: TGTGCCAGCAGCTTGGGGCCTCCCTACGAGCAGTACTTC. Using reference TRBV5-8 and TRBJ2-7 for the parts outside the CDR3, the full variable domain is EAGVTQSPTHLIKTRGQQATLRCSPISGHTSVYWYQQALGLGLQFLLWYDEGEERNRGNFPPRFSGRQFPNYSSELNVNALELEDSALYLCASSLGPPYEQYFGPGTRLTVT.

The gene calls are TRBV9 and TRBJ1-5; 8 bases line up with TRBD1. J was trimmed by 6 bases and V by 7 bases; bases with no gene match: 12. Germline CDR1 reads SGDLS; CDR2 reads YYNGEE. The CDR3 extends over 15 amino acids. DNA of the CDR3: TGTGCCAGCTCGAGGACAGGGCCGGTCGGTCAGCCCCAGCATTTT. Protein sequence: CASSRTGPVGQPQHF.

The genes are TRBV5-1 and TRBJ1-5, with D possibly matching TRBD1 (5 bases). The germline CDR1 and CDR2 sequences are SGHRS and YFSETQ. Trimming left V 0 bases short and J 1 base short, with 11 bases between. This CDR3 is 16 amino acids long. The CDR3 protein is CASSLAPGGSNQPQHF. The CDR3 DNA reads TGCGCCAGCAGCTTGGCCCCTGGGGGGAGCAATCAGCCCCAGCATTTT.

This clone was observed a single time. The chain links TRBV6-6 to TRBJ1-2, with a possible D match to TRBD1 (6 bases). The V end was cut by 2 bases, the J end by 6 bases, with 10 bases between. CDR3 length: 13 amino acids. The germline V gene encodes CDR1 MNHNY and CDR2 SVGAGI (reference sequence). CDR3 DNA: TGTGCCAGCAGTTACGTTGGGGGCCATGGCTACACCTTC. Its protein product is CASSYVGGHGYTF.

The chain combines TRBV9 with TRBJ1-4; 11 bases fit TRBD1. Germline V lookup: CDR1 SGDLS, CDR2 YYNGEE. CDR3 size: 18 residues. The J segment lost 0 bases and the V segment lost 0 bases, leaving 4 bases of the junction unmatched. In DNA, the CDR3 is TGTGCCAGCAGCGTAGATTGGACAGGGGGCACAACTAATGAAAAACTGTTTTTT. Protein: CASSVDWTGGTTNEKLFF.

The chain uses TRBV19 and TRBJ1-2; D is unclear. Germline V gene data show CDR1 as LNHDA and CDR2 as SQIVND (reference sequence). This CDR3 comprises 12 residues. V gave up 5 bases and J gave up 4 bases, with 8 bases separating them. The DNA of the CDR3 is TGTGCCAGTAGTGAGGCGCGCTATGGCTACACCTTC. Translating it yields CASSEARYGYTF.

This sequence joins TRBV21-1 and TRBJ1-4. TRBV21-1 is a pseudogene segment. The CDR3 runs 16 residues. The CDR3 coding sequence is TGTGCCAGGGCCCAAGATTTGAGGTCAACTAATGAAAAACTGTTTTTT. It is translated as CARAQDLRSTNEKLFF.